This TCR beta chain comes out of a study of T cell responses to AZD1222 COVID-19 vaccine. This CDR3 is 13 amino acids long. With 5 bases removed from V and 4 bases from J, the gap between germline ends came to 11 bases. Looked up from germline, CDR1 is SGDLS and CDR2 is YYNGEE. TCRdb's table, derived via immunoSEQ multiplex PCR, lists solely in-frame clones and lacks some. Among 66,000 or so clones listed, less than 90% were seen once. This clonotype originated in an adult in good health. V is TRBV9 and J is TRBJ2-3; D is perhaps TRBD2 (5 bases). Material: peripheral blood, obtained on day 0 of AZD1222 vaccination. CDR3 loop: CASSLAPADTQYF. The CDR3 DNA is TGTGCCAGCAGTCTAGCACCGGCAGATACGCAGTATTTT.